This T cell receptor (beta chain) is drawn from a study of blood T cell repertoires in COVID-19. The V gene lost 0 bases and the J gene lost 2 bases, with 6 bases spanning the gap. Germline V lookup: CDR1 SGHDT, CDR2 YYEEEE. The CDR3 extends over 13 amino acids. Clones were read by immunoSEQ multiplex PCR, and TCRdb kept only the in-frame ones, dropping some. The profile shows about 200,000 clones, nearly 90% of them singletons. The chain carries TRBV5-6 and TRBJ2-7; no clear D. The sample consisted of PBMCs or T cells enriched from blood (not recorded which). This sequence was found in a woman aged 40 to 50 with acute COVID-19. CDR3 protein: CASSLERPYEQYF. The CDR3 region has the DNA TGTGCCAGCAGCTTGGAGAGGCCCTACGAGCAGTACTTC.